This T cell receptor (beta chain) comes out of a study of beta chain features in type 1 diabetes. Expressed TCRB transcripts were sequenced because the entire RNA isolate underwent reverse transcription. Repertoires were generated with immunoSEQ multiplex PCR, while TCRdb's copy carries only in-frame clones and drops some. Among about 930,000 clones listed, 17% were seen once. Germline CDR1 MNHEY, CDR2 SMNVEV (reference sequence). The CDR3 extends over 12 amino acids. Trimming took 6 bases from V and 4 from J, leaving 7 bases between them. This clone was counted a few times. The rearrangement links TRBV27 to TRBJ2-1; D is uncertain. The specimen was naive CD4+ T cells from blood. The receptor comes from a woman aged 18-35 years in good health. This CDR3 is CASSDIYNEQFF. The CDR3 DNA reads as TGTGCCAGCAGCGACATTTACAATGAGCAGTTCTTC.